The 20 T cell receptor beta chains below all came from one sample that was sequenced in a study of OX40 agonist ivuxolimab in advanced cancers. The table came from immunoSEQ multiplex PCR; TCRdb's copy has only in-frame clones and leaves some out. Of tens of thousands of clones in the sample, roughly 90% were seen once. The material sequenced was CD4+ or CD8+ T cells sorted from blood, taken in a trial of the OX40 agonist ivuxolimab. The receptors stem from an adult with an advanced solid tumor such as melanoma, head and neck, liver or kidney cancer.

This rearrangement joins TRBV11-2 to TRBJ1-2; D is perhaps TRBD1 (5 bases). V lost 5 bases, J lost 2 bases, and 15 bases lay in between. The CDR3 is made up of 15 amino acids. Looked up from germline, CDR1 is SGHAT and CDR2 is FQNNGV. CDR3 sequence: CASSPGGTANYGYTF. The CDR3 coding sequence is TGTGCCAGCAGCCCTGGGGGGACGGCAAACTATGGCTACACCTTC.

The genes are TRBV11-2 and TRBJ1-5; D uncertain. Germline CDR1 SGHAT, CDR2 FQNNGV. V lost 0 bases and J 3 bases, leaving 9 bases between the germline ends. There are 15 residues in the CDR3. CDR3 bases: TGTGCCAGCAGCTTAGATTTGTCGCCCAATCAGCCCCAGCATTTT. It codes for CASSLDLSPNQPQHF.

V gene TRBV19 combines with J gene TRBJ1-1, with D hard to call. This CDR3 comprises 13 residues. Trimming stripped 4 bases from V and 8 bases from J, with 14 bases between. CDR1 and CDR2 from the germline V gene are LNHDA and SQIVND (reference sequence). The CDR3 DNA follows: TGTGCCAGTAGTAAACCCCTCCAGGTGGAAGCTTTCTTT. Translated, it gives CASSKPLQVEAFF.

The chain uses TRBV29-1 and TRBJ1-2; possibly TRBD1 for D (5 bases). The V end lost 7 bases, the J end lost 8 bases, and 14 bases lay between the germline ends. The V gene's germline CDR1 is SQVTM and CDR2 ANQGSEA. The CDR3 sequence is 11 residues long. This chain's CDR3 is CSAQGAQGYTF. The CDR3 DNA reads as TGCAGCGCCCAAGGGGCTCAGGGCTACACCTTC. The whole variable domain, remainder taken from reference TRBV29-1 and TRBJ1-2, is SAVISQKPSRDICQRGTSLTIQCQVDSQVTMMFWYRQQPGQSLTLIATANQGSEATYESGFVIDKFPISRPNLTFSTLTVSNMSPEDSSIYLCSAQGAQGYTFGSGTRLTVV.

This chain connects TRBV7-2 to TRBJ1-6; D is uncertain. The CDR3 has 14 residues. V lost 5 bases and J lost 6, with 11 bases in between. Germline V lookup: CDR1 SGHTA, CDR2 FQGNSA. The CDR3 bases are TGTGCCAGCAGCCCATTAGGGTCTAATTCACCCCTCCACTTT. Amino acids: CASSPLGSNSPLHF.

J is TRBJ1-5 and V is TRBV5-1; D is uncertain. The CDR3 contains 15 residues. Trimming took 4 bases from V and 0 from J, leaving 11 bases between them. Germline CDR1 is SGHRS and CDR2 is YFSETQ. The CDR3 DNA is TGCGCCAGCAGCCCGGGCGACGGTAGCAATCAGCCCCAGCATTTT. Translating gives CASSPGDGSNQPQHF.

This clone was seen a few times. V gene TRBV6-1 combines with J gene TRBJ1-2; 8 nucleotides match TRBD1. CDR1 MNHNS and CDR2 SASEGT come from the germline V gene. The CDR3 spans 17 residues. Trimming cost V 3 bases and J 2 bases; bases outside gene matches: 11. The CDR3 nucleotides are TGTGCCAGCAGTGACCTCCAGCAGGCAGGGGGCAACTATGGCTACACCTTC. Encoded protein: CASSDLQQAGGNYGYTF.

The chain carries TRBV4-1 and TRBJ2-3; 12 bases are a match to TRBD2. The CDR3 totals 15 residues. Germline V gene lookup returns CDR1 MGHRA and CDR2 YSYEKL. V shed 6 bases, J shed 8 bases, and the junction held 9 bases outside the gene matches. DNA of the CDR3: TGCGCCAGCAGTCAACCGACTAGCGGGAGTGTTACGCAGTATTTT. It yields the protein CASSQPTSGSVTQYF.

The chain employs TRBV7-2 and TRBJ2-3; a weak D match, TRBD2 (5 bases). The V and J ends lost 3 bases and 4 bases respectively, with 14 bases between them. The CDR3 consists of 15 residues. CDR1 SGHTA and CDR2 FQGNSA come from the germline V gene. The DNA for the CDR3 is TGTGCCAGCAGCTTGACTACCCTCAAGTCAGATACGCAGTATTTT. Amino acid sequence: CASSLTTLKSDTQYF. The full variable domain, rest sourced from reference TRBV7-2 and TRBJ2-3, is GAGVSQSPSNKVTEKGKDVELRCDPISGHTALYWYRQSLGQGLEFLIYFQGNSAPDKSGLPSDRFSAERTGGSVSTLTIQRTQQEDSAVYLCASSLTTLKSDTQYFGPGTRLTVL.

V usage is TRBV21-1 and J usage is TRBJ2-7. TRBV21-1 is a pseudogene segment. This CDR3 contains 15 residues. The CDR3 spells CASSKRSHSSYEQYF. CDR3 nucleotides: TGTGCCAGCAGCAAACGATCGCATTCCTCCTACGAGCAGTACTTC.

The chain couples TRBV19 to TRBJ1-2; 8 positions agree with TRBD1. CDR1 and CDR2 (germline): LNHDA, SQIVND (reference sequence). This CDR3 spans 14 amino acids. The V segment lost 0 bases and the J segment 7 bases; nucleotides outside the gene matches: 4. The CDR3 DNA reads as TGTGCCAGTAGTATAGAACAGGGGGTTAGTGGCTACACCTTC. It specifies CASSIEQGVSGYTF.

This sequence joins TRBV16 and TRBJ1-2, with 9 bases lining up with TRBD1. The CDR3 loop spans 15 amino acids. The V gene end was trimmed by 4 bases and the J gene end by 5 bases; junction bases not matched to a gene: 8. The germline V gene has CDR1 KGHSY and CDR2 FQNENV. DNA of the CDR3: TGTGCCAGCAGCCCTCGACAGGGGGATCGGTATGGCTACACCTTC. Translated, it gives CASSPRQGDRYGYTF.

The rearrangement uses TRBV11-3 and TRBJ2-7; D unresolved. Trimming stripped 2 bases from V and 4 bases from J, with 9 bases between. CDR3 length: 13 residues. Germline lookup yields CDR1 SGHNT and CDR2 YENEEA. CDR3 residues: CASSLSLRYEQYF. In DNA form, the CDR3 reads TGTGCCAGCAGCTTATCCCTTCGTTACGAGCAGTACTTC.

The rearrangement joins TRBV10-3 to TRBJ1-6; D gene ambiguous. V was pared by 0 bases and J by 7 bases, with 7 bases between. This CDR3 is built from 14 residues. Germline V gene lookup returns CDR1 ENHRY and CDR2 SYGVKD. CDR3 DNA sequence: TGTGCCATCAGTGAGTCCACACGAAATTCACCCCTCCACTTT. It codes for CAISESTRNSPLHF.

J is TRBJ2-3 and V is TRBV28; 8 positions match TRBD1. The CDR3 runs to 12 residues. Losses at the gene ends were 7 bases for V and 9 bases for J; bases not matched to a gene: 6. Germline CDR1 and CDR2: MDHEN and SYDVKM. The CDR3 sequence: CASTRTGRTQYF. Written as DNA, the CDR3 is TGTGCCAGCACCCGGACAGGGCGGACGCAGTATTTT.

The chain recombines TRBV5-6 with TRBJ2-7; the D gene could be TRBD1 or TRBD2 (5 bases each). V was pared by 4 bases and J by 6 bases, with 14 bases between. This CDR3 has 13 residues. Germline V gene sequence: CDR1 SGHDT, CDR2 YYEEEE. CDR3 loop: CASSRQRGGEQYF. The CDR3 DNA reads TGTGCCAGCAGCCGTCAGAGGGGTGGCGAGCAGTACTTC. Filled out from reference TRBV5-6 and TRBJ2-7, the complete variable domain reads DAGVTQSPTHLIKTRGQQVTLRCSPKSGHDTVSWYQQALGQGPQFIFQYYEEEERQRGNFPDRFSGHQFPNYSSELNVNALLLGDSALYLCASSRQRGGEQYFGPGTRLTVT.

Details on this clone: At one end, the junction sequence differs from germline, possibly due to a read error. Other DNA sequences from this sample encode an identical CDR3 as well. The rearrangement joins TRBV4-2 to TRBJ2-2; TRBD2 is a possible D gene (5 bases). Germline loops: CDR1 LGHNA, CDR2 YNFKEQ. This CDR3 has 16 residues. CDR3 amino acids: CASSQVWTGNTGELFF. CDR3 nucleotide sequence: TGTGCCAGCAGCCAAGTTTGGACGGGGAACACTGGGGAGCTGTTTTTT.

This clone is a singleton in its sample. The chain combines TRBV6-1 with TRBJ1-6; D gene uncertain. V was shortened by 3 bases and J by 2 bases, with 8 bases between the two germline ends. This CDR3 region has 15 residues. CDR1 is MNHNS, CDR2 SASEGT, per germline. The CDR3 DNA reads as TGTGCCAGCAGTGAGGGAGACGCCTATAATTCACCCCTCCACTTT. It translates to CASSEGDAYNSPLHF.

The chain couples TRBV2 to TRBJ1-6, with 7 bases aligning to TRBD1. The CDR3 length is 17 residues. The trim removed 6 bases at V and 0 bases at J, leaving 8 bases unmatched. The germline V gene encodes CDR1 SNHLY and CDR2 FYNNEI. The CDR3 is CASRGTASSSYNSPLHF. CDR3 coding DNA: TGTGCCAGCAGAGGGACAGCGAGTAGCTCCTATAATTCACCCCTCCACTTT. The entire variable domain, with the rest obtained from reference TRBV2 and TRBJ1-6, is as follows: EPEVTQTPSHQVTQMGQEVILRCVPISNHLYFYWYRQILGQKVEFLVSFYNNEISEKSEIFDDQFSVERPDGSNFTLKIRSTKLEDSAMYFCASRGTASSSYNSPLHFGNGTRLTVT.

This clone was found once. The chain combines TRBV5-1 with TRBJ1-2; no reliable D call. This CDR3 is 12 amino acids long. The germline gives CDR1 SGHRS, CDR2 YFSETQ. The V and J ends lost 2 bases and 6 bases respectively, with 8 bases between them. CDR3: CASSLTRNGYTF. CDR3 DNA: TGCGCCAGCAGCTTAACAAGGAATGGCTACACCTTC.